A selection of T cell receptor beta chains follows, all from one sample in a study of cytomegalovirus exposure and HLA in healthy donors. Assay used: immunoSEQ multiplex PCR; TCRdb lists only in-frame clones, some missing. The sample records around 170,000 clones, roughly 84% being singletons. The sequenced sample consisted of PBMCs. The origin of the receptors is a young woman in good health and CMV-seronegative. Each CDR3 is given with its conserved first and last residue. Fields, in order: J gene, clone size, D gene, V gene, CDR3 protein. D genes are given only for firm matches. Clone size is given for some rows only: seen once, a few or many times, or a class if the clone is expanded.

TRBJ2-7,-,TRBD1,TRBV29-1,CSVVSGGDRDYEQYF
TRBJ2-5,-,-,TRBV5-6,CASSSLDRGETQYF
TRBJ1-2,-,-,TRBV28,CASTLYTGQSNYGYTF
TRBJ1-1,few,TRBD1,TRBV27,CASSLSPGGGNTEAFF
TRBJ1-5,-,-,TRBV15,CATSSGLRSNQPQHF
TRBJ2-7,-,-,TRBV5-1,CASSRGTSSYEQYF
TRBJ1-5,-,-,TRBV5-1,CASSPDQGNQPQHF
TRBJ2-1,-,-,TRBV7-2,CASSQVRGNEQFF
TRBJ2-5,-,TRBD2,TRBV2,CASSEGAGGKETQYF
TRBJ1-1,-,-,TRBV25-1,CASSDVGAGTEAFF
TRBJ1-1,-,-,TRBV28,CASSTHKGGTEAFF
TRBJ2-5,-,-,TRBV4-2,CASSQEMAVPETQYF
TRBJ1-1,-,-,TRBV4-1,CASSQVVGGSKNTEAFF
TRBJ1-2,-,-,TRBV5-6,CASSLRSGDGYTF
TRBJ2-5,-,TRBD2,TRBV5-6,CASSLMASGVGAETQYF
TRBJ1-2,once,TRBD1,TRBV19,CASRTQGANYGYTF
TRBJ1-1,-,TRBD1,TRBV28,CASSLQQGAMNTEAFF
TRBJ1-2,-,-,TRBV19,CASISYEQSLYGYTF
TRBJ1-2,-,TRBD1,TRBV9,CASSLDGHRGHYGYTF
TRBJ2-1,-,TRBD1,TRBV11-3,CASSPGQGTYNEQFF
TRBJ2-1,few,-,TRBV5-6,CASGRVGDNEQFF
TRBJ1-2,-,TRBD1,TRBV18,CASSPTAGTGNGYTF
-,-,-,TRBV29-1,CSVLAPREQYF
TRBJ1-1,-,TRBD1,TRBV6-1,CASSEVGRGRSEAFF